This TCR beta chain was obtained from a study of cytomegalovirus exposure and HLA in healthy donors. The CDR3 totals 13 residues. The V end was cut by 2 bases, the J end by 2 bases, with 7 bases between. Germline CDR1 LNHDA, CDR2 SQIVND (reference sequence). PCR used 60 Vbeta primers and 13 Jbeta primers. Measured with immunoSEQ multiplex PCR; TCRdb has only the in-frame clones, and not every one. This sample yields about 160,000 clones, of which about four fifths are seen a single time; roughly 7.3% belongs to the top ten. This TCR was recovered from a male donor in good health and CMV-seropositive. The rearrangement joins TRBV19 to TRBJ2-7; D unresolved. Specimen: PBMCs. The CDR3 coding sequence is TGTGCCAGTAGTATAACTTTTCCCTACGAGCAGTACTTC. Encoded protein: CASSITFPYEQYF.